This TCR beta chain came from a study of T-cell reconstitution after alpha-beta-depleted transplantation in children. Overall study findings and caveats: Surviving recipient T cells and intrathymic progenitors accounted for some patients' high TCRbeta diversity at day 60. T-cell counts and diversity at one year post-transplant came mainly from newly produced T cells. Alpha-beta T cells about two months after transplant reportedly derived from several hundred expanded graft clones.

Using unique molecular identifiers, the investigators prepared the TCRbeta library. One entry per CDR3 protein, called by TCRdb with MiXCR from the PCR reads. The top ten clones hold over 2% of a sample with about 590,000 distinct CDR3 sequences, under 15% of them seen once. The length of the CDR3 is 13 residues. V lost 3 bases and J lost 6; bases outside the gene matches: 4. The table lists this clonotype with a few counts. Its antigen is not known. The source was PBMCs, mostly from graft donor cells, collected 360 days after TCRalphabeta/CD19-depleted stem cell transplant. This chain links TRBV12-3 or TRBV12-4 with TRBJ2-7; 8 positions match TRBD2. The receptor's source is a male patient younger than 18 who had a stem cell transplant for acute myeloid leukemia, so the T cells may come from the graft donor. CDR3 residues: CASSFMAGGEQYF. CDR3 DNA: TGTGCCAGCAGTTTTATGGCGGGAGGCGAGCAGTACTTC.